This T cell receptor beta chain comes out of a study of T cells in Graves' hyperthyroidism and ophthalmopathy. Whole-study results and caveats: In the analysis, a 13 V-J model separated ophthalmopathy from stable hyperthyroidism. Most thyroid-expanded clonotypes above 0.001 were also found in blood.

The source material, RNA transcripts, was used to amplify TCR beta CDR3 regions. HTBI primers were the set used in a first-round RT-PCR of the TCR CDR3. TCRdb re-called the multiplex PCR reads through MiXCR, storing one row per CDR3 protein. In the table there are about 290,000 distinct CDR3 sequences, 13% of which are singletons. The CDR3 is 16 residues long. The V gene end was trimmed by 6 bases and the J gene end by 0 bases; junction bases not matched to a gene: 11. Germline lookup yields CDR1 LNHDA and CDR2 SQIVND (reference sequence). In its sample, this clonotype was seen once. Its antigen is as yet unknown. Clinical symptoms, serum thyroxine, TRAb, thyroid ultrasound and orbital computed tomography established diagnosis. PBMCs were sourced from roughly 10 ml fresh peripheral blood.

The specimen sequenced was blood. The rearrangement links TRBV19 to TRBJ2-7; 7 bases are a match to TRBD1. The receptor was derived from a woman aged 25 to 39 with Graves' hyperthyroidism that later progressed to Graves' ophthalmopathy. The CDR3 protein is CASRLTGTAVSYEQYF. The CDR3 bases are TGTGCCAGTAGGCTCACCGGGACAGCGGTCTCCTACGAGCAGTACTTC.